Listed here are 13 T cell receptor beta chains from one sample, sequenced in a study of OX40 agonist ivuxolimab in advanced cancers. Sequencing was performed with immunoSEQ multiplex PCR; in TCRdb, only in-frame clones are kept and a portion is missing. The sample has 80,000 to 130,000 clones, 90% seen once. The sample in question was CD4+ or CD8+ T cells sorted from blood, obtained in a trial of the OX40 agonist ivuxolimab. The receptors were sampled from an adult with an advanced solid tumor such as melanoma, head and neck, liver or kidney cancer.

The chain employs TRBV27 and TRBJ2-1, with TRBD2 matching over 8 bases. The CDR3 spans 13 residues. The V gene end was trimmed by 6 bases and the J gene end by 4 bases; junction bases not matched to a gene: 2. Germline V lookup: CDR1 MNHEY, CDR2 SMNVEV (reference sequence). Written as DNA, the CDR3 is TGTGCCAGCAGAACTAGCGGATACAATGAGCAGTTCTTC. Residues: CASRTSGYNEQFF.

The chain couples TRBV18 to TRBJ1-5; D not certain. This CDR3 spans 14 amino acids. The ends were cut back, 1 base at V and 0 bases at J, with 4 bases in the middle. Germline CDR1 reads KGHSH; CDR2 reads LQKENI. The CDR3 spells CASSPLHSNQPQHF. CDR3 in DNA: TGTGCCAGCTCACCACTGCATAGCAATCAGCCCCAGCATTTT.

This sequence joins TRBV14 and TRBJ2-3; D is undetermined. Germline CDR1 reads SGHDN; CDR2 reads FVKESK. The V and J ends lost 0 bases and 4 bases respectively, with 11 bases between them. The CDR3 spans 15 residues. CDR3 sequence: CASSQDPSRPDTQYF. DNA for the CDR3: TGTGCCAGCAGCCAAGACCCCTCCCGTCCAGATACGCAGTATTTT. The full variable domain, with the rest looked up from reference TRBV14 and TRBJ2-3, is EAGVTQFPSHSVIEKGQTVTLRCDPISGHDNLYWYRRVMGKEIKFLLHFVKESKQDESGMPNNRFLAERTGGTYSTLKVQPAELEDSGVYFCASSQDPSRPDTQYFGPGTRLTVL.

The chain is built from TRBV7-2 and TRBJ2-1, with a weak D call TRBD2 (6 bases). The CDR3 length is 18 residues. CDR1 is SGHTA, CDR2 FQGNSA, per germline. V lost 1 base, J lost 4 bases, and 20 bases lay in between. The DNA for the CDR3 is TGTGCCAGCAGCTTAGTCGGGCGTGGGGGGAGCGGGTACAATGAGCAGTTCTTC. Translated: CASSLVGRGGSGYNEQFF.

The chain uses TRBV7-3 and TRBJ2-7; 9 positions match TRBD1. This CDR3 comprises 15 residues. Germline V gene sequence: CDR1 SGHTA, CDR2 FQGTGA. With V trimmed by 4 bases and J by 4 bases, 8 bases remained unmatched. DNA of the CDR3: TGTGCCAGCAGCTCTCGGCCACAGGGGGCTTACGAGCAGTACTTC. Amino acids: CASSSRPQGAYEQYF.

This rearrangement joins TRBV15 to TRBJ2-3; a possible D gene is TRBD2 (7 bases). The germline CDR1 and CDR2 sequences are LNHNV and YYDKDF (reference sequence). The CDR3 runs to 13 residues. Trimming shortened V by 10 bases and J by 9 bases, and 20 bases separated the two germline ends. CDR3 bases: TGTGCCAACTCCTTCCGGGGGGCGTGGACGCAGTATTTT. It is translated as CANSFRGAWTQYF.

The rearrangement joins TRBV7-2 to TRBJ2-7; D not resolved. The CDR3 totals 15 residues. The germline V and J ends were trimmed by 6 bases and 2 bases, with 17 bases remaining between them. Germline loops: CDR1 SGHTA, CDR2 FQGNSA. CDR3 sequence reads: CASSIDQHAAYEQYF. In DNA, the CDR3 is TGTGCCAGCAGTATAGATCAGCACGCAGCCTACGAGCAGTACTTC.

The chain links TRBV7-2 to TRBJ2-3; D call uncertain. The CDR3 covers 14 residues. Germline-derived CDR1 and CDR2 are SGHTA and FQGNSA. V was clipped by 2 bases and J by 2 bases, with 8 bases between them. This CDR3 reads CASSLNFFTDTQYF. In nucleotides, the CDR3 is TGTGCCAGCAGCTTAAACTTTTTCACAGATACGCAGTATTTT.

This clone was observed a single time. V is TRBV11-3 and J is TRBJ2-7, with 10 bases lining up with TRBD2. In germline, CDR1 is SGHNT, CDR2 YENEEA. This CDR3 is built from 16 residues. Trimming at V came to 5 bases and at J to 4 bases, leaving 11 bases not matched to a gene. The CDR3 region is CASSPRGSSGSYEQYF. The CDR3 DNA is TGTGCCAGCAGCCCTCGCGGGTCTAGCGGGAGTTACGAGCAGTACTTC. The full variable domain, rest sourced from reference TRBV11-3 and TRBJ2-7, is EAGVVQSPRYKIIEKKQPVAFWCNPISGHNTLYWYLQNLGQGPELLIRYENEEAVDDSQLPKDRFSAERLKGVDSTLKIQPAELGDSAVYLCASSPRGSSGSYEQYFGPGTRLTVT.

This chain joins TRBV2 and TRBJ2-1, with TRBD1 identical over 8 bases. V lost 6 bases and J lost 5; bases outside the gene matches: 6. The CDR3 runs to 14 residues. Germline CDR1 and CDR2: SNHLY and FYNNEI. The DNA for the CDR3 is TGTGCCAGCAGCTGGACAGGGTTCAACAATGAGCAGTTCTTC. This translates into CASSWTGFNNEQFF.

This sequence joins TRBV30 and TRBJ1-4; 7 bases map to TRBD1. Looked up from germline, CDR1 is GTSNPN and CDR2 is SVGIG (reference sequence). The CDR3 totals 13 residues. Trimming removed 1 base from V and 10 bases from J; junction bases left unmatched: 6. CDR3 in DNA: TGTGCCTGGAGTGAACAGGGGAGGGGAAAACTGTTTTTT. Its translation: CAWSEQGRGKLFF.

The chain carries TRBV5-8 and TRBJ1-1, with D possibly matching TRBD1 (5 bases). V was clipped by 6 bases and J by 1 base, with 10 bases between them. Germline values: CDR1 SGHTS, CDR2 YDEGEE. CDR3 size: 13 residues. The CDR3 region is CASTVDRNTEAFF. CDR3 nucleotide sequence: TGTGCCAGCACCGTCGACAGGAACACTGAAGCTTTCTTT.

The chain uses TRBV4-1 and TRBJ1-2; 10 nucleotides line up with TRBD1. Germline trimming cut 3 bases from V and 8 bases from J; bases unmatched to any gene: 12. Germline-derived CDR1 and CDR2 are MGHRA and YSYEKL. This CDR3 has 16 amino acids. The CDR3 here is CASSQRDRGVGGGYTF. The CDR3 nucleotides read TGCGCCAGCAGCCAGAGGGACAGGGGAGTCGGGGGGGGCTACACCTTC.